The present entry profiles one TCR beta chain with its context. The data were taken from a study of control samples from healthy donors and cancer patients. Sequencing used immunoSEQ multiplex PCR; TCRdb keeps in-frame clones, though not all of them. Of 120,000 or so clones listed, about 88% are singletons. The CDR3 loop spans 15 amino acids. V was cut by 10 bases and J by 2 bases, with 18 bases left in between. Germline CDR1 reads MNHNY; CDR2 reads SVGAGI (reference sequence). The sample taken for sequencing was blood. The chain joins TRBV6-6 to TRBJ1-5; tentatively, D is TRBD1 (6 bases). The sequence was obtained from a man between 18 and 35 years old in good health. The CDR3 DNA reads TGTGCCACGGGTGCAGGGGCGGCGGGCAATCAGCCCCAGCATTTT. Translated: CATGAGAAGNQPQHF.